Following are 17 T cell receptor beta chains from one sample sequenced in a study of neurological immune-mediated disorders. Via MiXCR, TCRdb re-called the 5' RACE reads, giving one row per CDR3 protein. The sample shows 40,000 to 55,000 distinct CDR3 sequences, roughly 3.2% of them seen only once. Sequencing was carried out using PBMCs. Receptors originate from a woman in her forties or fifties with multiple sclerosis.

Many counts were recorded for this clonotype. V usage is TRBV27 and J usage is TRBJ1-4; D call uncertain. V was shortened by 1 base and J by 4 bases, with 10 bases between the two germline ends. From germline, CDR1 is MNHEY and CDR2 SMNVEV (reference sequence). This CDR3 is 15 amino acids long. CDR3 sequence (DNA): TGTGCCAGCAGTTTATATTGGGATGTTAATGAAAAACTGTTTTTT. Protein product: CASSLYWDVNEKLFF.

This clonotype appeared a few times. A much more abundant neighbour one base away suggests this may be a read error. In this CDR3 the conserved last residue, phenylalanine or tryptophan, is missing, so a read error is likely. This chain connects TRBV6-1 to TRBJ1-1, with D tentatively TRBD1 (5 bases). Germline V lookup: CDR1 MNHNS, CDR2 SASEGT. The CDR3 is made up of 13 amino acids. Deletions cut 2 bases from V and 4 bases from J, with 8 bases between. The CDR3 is CASSERGSTEAFC. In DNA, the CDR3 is TGTGCCAGCAGTGAAAGGGGCAGCACTGAAGCTTTCTGT.

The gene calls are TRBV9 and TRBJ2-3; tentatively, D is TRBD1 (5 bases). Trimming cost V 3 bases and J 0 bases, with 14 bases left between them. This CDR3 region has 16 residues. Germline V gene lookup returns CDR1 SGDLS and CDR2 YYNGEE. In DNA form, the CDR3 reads TGTGCCAGCAGCGCAGCTCCGACAGCTAGCACAGATACGCAGTATTTT. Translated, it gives CASSAAPTASTDTQYF.

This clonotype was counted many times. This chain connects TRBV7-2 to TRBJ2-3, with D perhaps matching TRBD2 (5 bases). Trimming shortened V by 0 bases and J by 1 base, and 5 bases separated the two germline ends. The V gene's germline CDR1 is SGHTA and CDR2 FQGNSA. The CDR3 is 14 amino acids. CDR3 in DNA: TGTGCCAGCAGCTTAGCTAGCGGCACAGATACGCAGTATTTT. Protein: CASSLASGTDTQYF.

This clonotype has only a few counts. The CDR3 spells CATSRGGGSVYNEQFF. DNA of the CDR3: TGTGCCACCAGCAGGGGAGGGGGGAGCGTCTACAATGAGCAGTTCTTC. The J gene is TRBJ2-1, the V gene TRBV15; maybe TRBD2 (7 bases). The germline gives CDR1 LNHNV, CDR2 YYDKDF (reference sequence). The CDR3 is made up of 16 amino acids. V lost 3 bases and J lost 3, with 15 bases in between.

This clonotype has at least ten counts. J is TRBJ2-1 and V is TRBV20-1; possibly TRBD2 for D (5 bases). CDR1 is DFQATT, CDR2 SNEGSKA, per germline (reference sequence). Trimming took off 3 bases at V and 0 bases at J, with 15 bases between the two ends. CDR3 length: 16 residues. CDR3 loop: CSARDGAANSYNEQFF. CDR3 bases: TGCAGTGCTAGGGACGGAGCGGCGAACTCCTACAATGAGCAGTTCTTC.

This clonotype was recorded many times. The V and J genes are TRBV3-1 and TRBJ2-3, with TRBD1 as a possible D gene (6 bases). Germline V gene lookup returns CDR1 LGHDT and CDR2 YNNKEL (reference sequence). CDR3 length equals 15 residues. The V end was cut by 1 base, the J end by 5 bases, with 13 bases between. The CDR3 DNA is TGTGCCAGCAGCCAAGCTCGCGACAGGCAAGATACGCAGTATTTT. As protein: CASSQARDRQDTQYF.

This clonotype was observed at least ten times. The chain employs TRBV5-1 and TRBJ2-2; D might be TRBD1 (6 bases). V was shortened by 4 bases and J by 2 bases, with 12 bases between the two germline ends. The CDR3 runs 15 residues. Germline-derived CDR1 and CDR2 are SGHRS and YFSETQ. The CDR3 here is CASSPGTHNTGELFF. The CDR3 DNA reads TGCGCCAGCAGCCCCGGGACACACAACACCGGGGAGCTGTTTTTT.

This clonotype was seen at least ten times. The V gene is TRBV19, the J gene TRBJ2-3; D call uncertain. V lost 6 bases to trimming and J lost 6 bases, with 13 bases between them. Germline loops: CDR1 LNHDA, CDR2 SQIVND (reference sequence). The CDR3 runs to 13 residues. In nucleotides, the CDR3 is TGTGCCAGTAGGAGATCCTCTATGGATACGCAGTATTTT. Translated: CASRRSSMDTQYF.

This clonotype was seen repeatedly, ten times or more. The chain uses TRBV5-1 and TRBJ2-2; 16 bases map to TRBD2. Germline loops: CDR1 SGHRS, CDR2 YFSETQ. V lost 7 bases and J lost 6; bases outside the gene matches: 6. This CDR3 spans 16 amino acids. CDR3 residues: CASRGLAGGSAGELFF. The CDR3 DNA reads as TGCGCCAGCCGGGGACTAGCGGGAGGGAGCGCCGGGGAGCTGTTTTTT.

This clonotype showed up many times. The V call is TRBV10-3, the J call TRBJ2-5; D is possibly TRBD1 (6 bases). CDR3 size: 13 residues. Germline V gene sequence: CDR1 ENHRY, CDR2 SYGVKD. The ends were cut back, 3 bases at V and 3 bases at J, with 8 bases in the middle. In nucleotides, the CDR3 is TGTGCCATCAGTGATCGGACAGAAGAGACCCAGTACTTC. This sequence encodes CAISDRTEETQYF.

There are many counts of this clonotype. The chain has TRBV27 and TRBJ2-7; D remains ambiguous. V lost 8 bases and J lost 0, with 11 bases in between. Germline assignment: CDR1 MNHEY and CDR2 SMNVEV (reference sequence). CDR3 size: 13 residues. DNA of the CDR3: TGTGCCAGCGGTCGGGTAGCCTCCTACGAGCAGTACTTC. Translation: CASGRVASYEQYF.

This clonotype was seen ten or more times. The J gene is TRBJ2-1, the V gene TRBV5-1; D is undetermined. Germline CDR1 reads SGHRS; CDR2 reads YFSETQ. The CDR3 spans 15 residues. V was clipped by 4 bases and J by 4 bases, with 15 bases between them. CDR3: CASSQVAADYNEQFF. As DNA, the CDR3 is TGCGCCAGCAGCCAAGTGGCAGCAGATTACAATGAGCAGTTCTTC.

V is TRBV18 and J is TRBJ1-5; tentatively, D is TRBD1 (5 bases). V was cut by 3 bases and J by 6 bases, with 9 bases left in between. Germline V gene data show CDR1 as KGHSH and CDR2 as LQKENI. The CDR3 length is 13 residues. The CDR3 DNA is TGTGCCAGCTCACCGCAGGGAACTCAGCCCCAGCATTTT. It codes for CASSPQGTQPQHF.

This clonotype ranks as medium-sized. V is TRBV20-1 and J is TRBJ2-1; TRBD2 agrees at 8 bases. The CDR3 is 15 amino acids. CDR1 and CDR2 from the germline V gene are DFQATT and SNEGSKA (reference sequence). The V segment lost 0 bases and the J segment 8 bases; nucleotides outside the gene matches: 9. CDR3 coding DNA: TGCAGTGCTAGAGATGCAGCGGGAGATGGAGATGAGCAGTTCTTC. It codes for CSARDAAGDGDEQFF.

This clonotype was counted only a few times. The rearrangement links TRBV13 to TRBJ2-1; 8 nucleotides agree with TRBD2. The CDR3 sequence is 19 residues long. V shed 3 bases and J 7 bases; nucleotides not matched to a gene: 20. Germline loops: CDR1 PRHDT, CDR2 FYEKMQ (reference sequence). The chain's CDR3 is CASSFGAGVWGSGINEQFF. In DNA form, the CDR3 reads TGTGCCAGCAGCTTCGGAGCGGGAGTCTGGGGCTCAGGGATAAATGAGCAGTTCTTC. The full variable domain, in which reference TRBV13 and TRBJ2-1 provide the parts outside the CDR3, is AAGVIQSPRHLIKEKRETATLKCYPIPRHDTVYWYQQGPGQDPQFLISFYEKMQSDKGSIPDRFSAQQFSDYHSELNMSSLELGDSALYFCASSFGAGVWGSGINEQFFGPGTRLTVL.

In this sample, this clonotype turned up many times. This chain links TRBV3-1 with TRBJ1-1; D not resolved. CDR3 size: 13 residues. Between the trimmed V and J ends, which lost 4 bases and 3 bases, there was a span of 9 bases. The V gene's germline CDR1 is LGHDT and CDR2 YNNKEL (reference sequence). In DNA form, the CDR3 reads TGTGCCAGCAGCCGGACGGTCGACACTGAAGCTTTCTTT. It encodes CASSRTVDTEAFF.